One T cell receptor (beta chain) is described in this entry. Antigen specificity is unknown. This sample was taken from a study of T cell repertoires in cytomegalovirus infection. Across the study: A matching HLA type, together with CMV infection, was signaled by public TCR beta signatures.

Per germline, CDR1 MNHGY and CDR2 SAAAGT. V lost 4 bases, J lost 4 bases, and 11 bases lay in between. The CDR3 covers 14 residues. TCRdb processed the reads anew with MiXCR; each CDR3 protein has one entry. The sample lists around 300,000 distinct CDR3 sequences; around 20% were seen once. The input for sequencing was cultured PBMCs, taken from culture after CMV antigen stimulation. This TCR was recovered from a human donor in good health (CMV status not recorded). Some clones in this sample may be carry-over from other donors' samples. V is TRBV6-8 and J is TRBJ1-5, with TRBD1 as a possible D gene (5 bases). The CDR3 reads CASSSGGPNQPQHF. DNA of the CDR3: TGTGCCAGCAGTTCGGGGGGTCCTAATCAGCCCCAGCATTTT.